These 27 T cell receptor beta chains came from one sample sequenced in a study of blood T cells in healthy people across ages. Sample-barcoded 5' priming and a J-beta primer mix drove a second PCR of roughly 7 to 11 cycles. TCRdb re-derived calls from the 5' RACE reads in MiXCR, one entry per CDR3 protein. This table holds about 1.8 million distinct CDR3 sequences, roughly 50% found once. The material sequenced was blood. These receptors came from a woman in her thirties or forties in good health.

The chain combines TRBV12-3 or TRBV12-4 with TRBJ2-7; TRBD2 agrees at 8 bases. Trimming took 1 base from V and 4 from J; bases not matched to a gene: 18. The CDR3 contains 19 residues. DNA of the CDR3: TGTGCCAGCAGTTTAGTGCCGCAGCCGAGGCTAGCGGGTACATACGAGCAGTACTTC. Translation: CASSLVPQPRLAGTYEQYF.

This clonotype appeared a single time. As DNA, the CDR3 is TGTGCCAGCAGCCAAAAGGGACCACCAGAGACCCAGTACTTC. This gives the protein CASSQKGPPETQYF. The chain has TRBV6-2 or TRBV6-3 and TRBJ2-5; either TRBD1 or TRBD2 may fit D (5 bases each). From germline, CDR1 is MNHEY and CDR2 SVGEGT. The CDR3 length is 14 residues. V dropped 6 bases and J dropped 4 bases, with 15 bases sitting between them.

This clonotype was detected ten times or more. This chain joins TRBV10-3 and TRBJ2-3; perhaps TRBD2 as D (5 bases). Germline lookup yields CDR1 ENHRY and CDR2 SYGVKD. Between the trimmed V and J ends, which lost 8 bases and 0 bases, there was a span of 15 bases. CDR3 length: 15 residues. CDR3: CAIRGGLDSTDTQYF. CDR3 DNA sequence: TGTGCCATCCGGGGTGGACTTGACAGCACAGATACGCAGTATTTT.

In this sample, this clonotype turned up a few times. V is TRBV6-2 or TRBV6-3 and J is TRBJ2-7, with a weak D call TRBD2 (6 bases). Germline V lookup: CDR1 MNHEY, CDR2 SVGEGT. V shed 6 bases and J shed 3 bases, with 18 bases lying between them. This CDR3 has 15 residues. The DNA for the CDR3 is TGTGCCAGCAGACGTAACCCGGGACTCCACTACGAGCAGTACTTC. This translates into CASRRNPGLHYEQYF.

This clonotype was seen only a few times. This rearrangement joins TRBV20-1 to TRBJ2-3; possible D gene TRBD2, 6 bases. The CDR3 loop spans 15 amino acids. Germline V gene sequence: CDR1 DFQATT, CDR2 SNEGSKA (reference sequence). Trimming shortened V by 1 base and J by 2 bases, and 13 bases separated the two germline ends. The CDR3, as DNA: TGCAGTGCTAGAGTCGGCCTAGCGTCCACAGATACGCAGTATTTT. This gives the protein CSARVGLASTDTQYF.

This clonotype was seen only a few times. CDR3: CASKGRKTQYF. DNA for the CDR3: TGTGCCAGCAAAGGGAGGAAGACCCAGTACTTC. The chain employs TRBV6-2 or TRBV6-3 and TRBJ2-5; possible D gene TRBD2, 6 bases. CDR1 is MNHEY, CDR2 SVGEGT, per germline. The CDR3 loop spans 11 amino acids. V dropped 7 bases and J dropped 6 bases, with 9 bases sitting between them.

The chain couples TRBV12-3 or TRBV12-4 to TRBJ2-5; no clear D gene. CDR3 length: 11 residues. With 2 bases removed from V and 11 bases from J, the gap between germline ends came to 9 bases. CDR3: CASSLKFEQYF. The CDR3 nucleotides read TGTGCCAGCAGTTTAAAGTTTGAGCAGTACTTC.

As DNA, the CDR3 is TGTGCCAGCAGCCCTCGACTAGGCATGGAGACCCAGTACTTC. Translated, it gives CASSPRLGMETQYF. This sequence joins TRBV7-8 and TRBJ2-5, with D maybe TRBD2 (6 bases). The germline gives CDR1 SGHVS, CDR2 FQNEAQ. The CDR3 has 14 residues. V dropped 5 bases and J dropped 5 bases, with 15 bases sitting between them.

In its sample, this clonotype was seen once. This CDR3 is CASSERRGGLNEQFF. The CDR3 DNA is TGCGCCAGCAGTGAGAGGCGGGGGGGCCTCAATGAGCAGTTCTTC. This chain links TRBV10-2 with TRBJ2-1; 9 bases align to TRBD2. In germline, CDR1 is WSHSY, CDR2 SAAADI. The CDR3 contains 15 residues. J lost 6 bases, V lost 2 bases, and 5 bases had no gene match.

J is TRBJ2-5 and V is TRBV2; D possibly uses TRBD1 or TRBD2 (6 bases each). The CDR3 extends over 13 amino acids. V lost 6 bases, J lost 4 bases, and 12 bases lay in between. CDR1 is SNHLY and CDR2 is FYNNEI in the germline V gene. The CDR3 is CASRQGGRETQYF. In nucleotides, the CDR3 is TGTGCCAGCAGACAGGGAGGAAGAGAGACCCAGTACTTC.

The rearrangement links TRBV5-1 to TRBJ2-5, with 7 bases that match TRBD2. Germline lookup yields CDR1 SGHRS and CDR2 YFSETQ. The length of the CDR3 is 15 residues. V trimming: 4 bases; J trimming: 4 bases; junction bases outside the gene matches: 10. As DNA, the CDR3 is TGCGCCAGCAGCCCGGGGGGTACCTCGGGAGAGACCCAGTACTTC. Translating it yields CASSPGGTSGETQYF.

This clonotype was recorded a few times. The V and J genes are TRBV5-1 and TRBJ2-3; 10 bases are a match to TRBD2. CDR3 size: 15 residues. The V segment lost 4 bases and the J segment 2 bases; nucleotides outside the gene matches: 4. Germline V CDR1 and CDR2: SGHRS, YFSETQ. The chain's CDR3 is CASSTTSGNTDTQYF. As DNA, the CDR3 is TGCGCCAGCAGCACCACTAGCGGGAACACAGATACGCAGTATTTT.

This sequence joins TRBV29-1 and TRBJ1-1; tentative D call: TRBD1 (5 bases). This CDR3 region has 13 residues. The V end lost 6 bases, the J end lost 5 bases, and 16 bases lay between the germline ends. Per the germline V gene, CDR1 is SQVTM and CDR2 is ANQGSEA. The CDR3 DNA sequence: TGCAGCGTAGGCCCCGGGACGGCGACTGAAGCTTTCTTT. It specifies CSVGPGTATEAFF.

The V gene is TRBV29-1, the J gene TRBJ2-7, with TRBD2 matching 10 bases. In germline, CDR1 is SQVTM, CDR2 ANQGSEA. V gave up 6 bases and J gave up 1 base; unmatched junction bases: 6. This CDR3 has 14 amino acids. DNA of the CDR3: TGCAGCGTCACCAGCGGGGGGGGATCCTACGAGCAGTACTTC. The encoded protein is CSVTSGGGSYEQYF.

The chain employs TRBV6-5 and TRBJ1-5; D gene uncertain. This CDR3 region has 14 residues. V lost 6 bases and J 1 base, leaving 10 bases between the germline ends. The germline gives CDR1 MNHEY, CDR2 SVGAGI. CDR3 nucleotides: TGTGCCAGCAGGTCAGGTGTAAGCAATCAGCCCCAGCATTTT. Amino acids: CASRSGVSNQPQHF.

This clonotype was recorded a few times. The chain couples TRBV7-2 to TRBJ1-2; D not certain. CDR1 and CDR2 from the germline V gene are SGHTA and FQGNSA. V shed 1 base and J shed 7 bases, with 16 bases lying between them. The CDR3 is 15 amino acids. CDR3 nucleotides: TGTGCCAGCAGCTTAGAGGGTCCGGCGATCTCTGGCTACACCTTC. Its protein is CASSLEGPAISGYTF.

The chain has TRBV4-3 and TRBJ1-2; 7 bases match TRBD1. Germline loops: CDR1 LGHNA, CDR2 YSLEER. The CDR3 spans 13 residues. The V and J ends lost 2 bases and 7 bases, in that order; junction bases with no gene match: 4. The CDR3 region has the DNA TGCGCCAGCAGCCAACAGGGGGGACTTGGCTACACCTTC. It yields the protein CASSQQGGLGYTF.

The chain carries TRBV12-3 or TRBV12-4 and TRBJ1-2; 9 bases are shared with TRBD1. This CDR3 is built from 14 residues. V trimming: 7 bases; J trimming: 8 bases; junction bases outside the gene matches: 11. CDR3 amino acids: CASTLQGAQDGYTF. The CDR3 DNA sequence: TGTGCCAGCACCTTACAGGGGGCGCAGGACGGCTACACCTTC.

J is TRBJ1-2 and V is TRBV20-1, with TRBD1 matching over 9 bases. Germline V lookup: CDR1 DFQATT, CDR2 SNEGSKA (reference sequence). The CDR3 is 14 amino acids. Trimming at V came to 6 bases and at J to 3 bases, leaving 8 bases not matched to a gene. CDR3 protein: CSAEPGQGDYGYTF. The CDR3 bases are TGCAGTGCAGAACCGGGACAGGGAGACTATGGCTACACCTTC.

This clonotype was seen a few times. The J gene is TRBJ2-5, the V gene TRBV4-3; possibly TRBD1 or TRBD2 for D (5 bases each). Trimming removed 1 base from V and 4 bases from J, with 13 bases in between. This CDR3 has 15 amino acids. Germline assignment: CDR1 LGHNA and CDR2 YSLEER. The CDR3 loop reads CASSQGVGTSETQYF. CDR3 nucleotides: TGCGCCAGCAGCCAAGGGGTAGGGACCTCAGAGACCCAGTACTTC.

The V gene is TRBV3-1, the J gene TRBJ1-4, with D possibly TRBD1 on 5 matching bases. The CDR3 has 13 residues. The V gene lost 1 base and the J gene lost 8 bases, with 8 bases spanning the gap. Germline lookup yields CDR1 LGHDT and CDR2 YNNKEL (reference sequence). The CDR3 reads CASSQVRTEKLFF. Here the CDR3 DNA reads TGTGCCAGCAGCCAAGTTAGGACAGAAAAACTGTTTTTT.

The chain joins TRBV28 to TRBJ1-2; 8 nucleotides align to TRBD1. V shed 2 bases and J 0 bases; nucleotides not matched to a gene: 5. This CDR3 contains 16 residues. CDR1 MDHEN and CDR2 SYDVKM come from the germline V gene. The chain's CDR3 is CASSLVRGPSNYGYTF. In nucleotides, the CDR3 is TGTGCCAGCAGTTTAGTCAGGGGGCCTTCTAACTATGGCTACACCTTC.

This clonotype has more than one count but fewer than ten. The chain combines TRBV29-1 with TRBJ2-1; 10 bases fit TRBD2. The germline gives CDR1 SQVTM, CDR2 ANQGSEA. The CDR3 is made up of 14 amino acids. The V segment lost 4 bases and the J segment 6 bases; nucleotides outside the gene matches: 6. CDR3 protein: CSVVASGGVNEQFF. The CDR3 coding sequence is TGCAGCGTTGTAGCTAGCGGGGGCGTCAATGAGCAGTTCTTC.

This clonotype occurred a few times. The V gene is TRBV7-2, the J gene TRBJ1-5, with a tentative D call TRBD1 (5 bases). The germline gives CDR1 SGHTA, CDR2 FQGNSA. This CDR3 contains 15 residues. V dropped 2 bases and J dropped 4 bases, with 12 bases sitting between them. The CDR3 nucleotides read TGTGCCAGCAGCTTAAACAGGAGAATTAATCAGCCCCAGCATTTT. It is translated as CASSLNRRINQPQHF.

The chain couples TRBV7-6 to TRBJ2-7; 10 positions agree with TRBD2. The length of the CDR3 is 15 residues. Trimming at V came to 5 bases and at J to 2 bases, leaving 6 bases not matched to a gene. Germline V gene lookup returns CDR1 SGHVS and CDR2 FNYEAQ. The CDR3 sequence is CASSPGGLATYEQYF. The CDR3 bases are TGTGCCAGCAGCCCAGGGGGACTAGCGACCTACGAGCAGTACTTC.

The chain employs TRBV7-2 and TRBJ2-5; TRBD2 aligns across 7 bases. The CDR3 loop spans 12 amino acids. Germline V CDR1 and CDR2: SGHTA, FQGNSA. V gave up 7 bases and J gave up 7 bases; unmatched junction bases: 6. The CDR3 sequence is CASNQPGGTQYF. The CDR3 DNA reads as TGTGCCAGCAACCAACCGGGAGGGACCCAGTACTTC.

The chain recombines TRBV9 with TRBJ2-3, with D uncertain. This CDR3 comprises 15 residues. Trimming left V 0 bases short and J 0 bases short, with 8 bases between. The germline gives CDR1 SGDLS, CDR2 YYNGEE. CDR3 protein: CASSVGRPSTDTQYF. DNA of the CDR3: TGTGCCAGCAGCGTAGGCCGGCCTAGCACAGATACGCAGTATTTT.